This TCR beta chain was sequenced for a study of Ad26.COV2.S vaccination and SARS-CoV-2 variants. About the research overall: It was the COV1001 Ad26.COV2.S trial arm that included the donor. Once, or twice with 56 days between doses, Ad26.COV2.S was given intramuscularly.

The count of this clone is one. The treatment is: around 19 received Ad26.COV2.S at low or high dose, single or two shots; roughly five received placebo; per-sample allocation not given. Samples analyzed were those drawn on day 63 after the first vaccine or placebo injection. Profiled with immunoSEQ multiplex PCR; TCRdb holds only in-frame clones, not every one. The data show about 430,000 clones, with 80% to 95% seen just once and over 9% held by the top ten. The length of the CDR3 is 13 residues. Deletions cut 2 bases from V and 4 bases from J, with 6 bases between. The input for sequencing was peripheral blood, taken in a trial of Ad26.COV2.S vaccine versus placebo. This clonotype was obtained from a person between 18 and 59 years old who received the Ad26.COV2.S COVID-19 vaccine or a placebo. This chain links TRBV12-3 or TRBV12-4 with TRBJ1-5, with unresolved D. CDR3 amino acids: CASSLRENQPQHF. The DNA of the CDR3 is TGTGCCAGCAGTTTAAGGGAGAATCAGCCCCAGCATTTT.